This T cell receptor beta chain was observed in a study of blood T cell repertoires in COVID-19. Study-wide background: The United States, Italy and Spain provided the acute and convalescent COVID-19 samples.

Sequenced by immunoSEQ multiplex PCR; TCRdb stores in-frame clones only, minus some. The sample holds 95,000 to 150,000 clones, roughly 83% seen once. The receptor comes from a human donor in a cohort sampled during active COVID-19. Sequenced sample: peripheral blood.

CDR3 nucleotide sequence: TGCGCCAGCAGCTTGACTCCGGGACAAGGCTCCTACGAGCAGTACTTC. It encodes CASSLTPGQGSYEQYF. The chain recombines TRBV5-1 with TRBJ2-7, with a weak D call TRBD1 (6 bases). The CDR3 extends over 16 amino acids. Trimming stripped 1 base from V and 0 bases from J, with 14 bases between. Germline assignment: CDR1 SGHRS and CDR2 YFSETQ. Based on the CDR3 plus reference TRBV5-1 and TRBJ2-7, the full variable domain is KAGVTQTPRYLIKTRGQQVTLSCSPISGHRSVSWYQQTPGQGLQFLFEYFSETQRNKGNFPGRFSGRQFSNSRSEMNVSTLELGDSALYLCASSLTPGQGSYEQYFGPGTRLTVT.